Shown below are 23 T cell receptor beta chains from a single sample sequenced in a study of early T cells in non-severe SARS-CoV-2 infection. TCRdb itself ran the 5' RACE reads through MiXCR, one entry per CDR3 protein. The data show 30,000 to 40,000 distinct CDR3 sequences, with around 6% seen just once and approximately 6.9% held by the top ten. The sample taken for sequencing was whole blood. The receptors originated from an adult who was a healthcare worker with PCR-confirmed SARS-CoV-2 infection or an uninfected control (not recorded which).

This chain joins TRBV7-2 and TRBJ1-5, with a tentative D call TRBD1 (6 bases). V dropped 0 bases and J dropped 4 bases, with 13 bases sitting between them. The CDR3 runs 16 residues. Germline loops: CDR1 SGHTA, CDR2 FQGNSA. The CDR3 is CASSLAGGQVNQPQHF. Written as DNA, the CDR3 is TGTGCCAGCAGCTTAGCTGGGGGGCAGGTAAATCAGCCCCAGCATTTT. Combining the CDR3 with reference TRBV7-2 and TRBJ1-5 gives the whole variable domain GAGVSQSPSNKVTEKGKDVELRCDPISGHTALYWYRQSLGQGLEFLIYFQGNSAPDKSGLPSDRFSAERTGGSVSTLTIQRTQQEDSAVYLCASSLAGGQVNQPQHFGDGTRLSIL.

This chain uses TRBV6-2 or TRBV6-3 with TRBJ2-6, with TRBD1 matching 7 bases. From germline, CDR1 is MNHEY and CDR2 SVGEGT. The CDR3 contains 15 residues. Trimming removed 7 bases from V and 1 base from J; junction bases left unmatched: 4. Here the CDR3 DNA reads TGTGCCAGCAAAGACAGGGCTTCTGGGGCCAACGTCCTGACTTTC. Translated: CASKDRASGANVLTF.

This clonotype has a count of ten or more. CDR3 sequence: CSASIEGWGHAANSPLHF. The CDR3, as DNA: TGCAGTGCTAGTATCGAGGGTTGGGGACATGCGGCCAATTCACCCCTCCACTTT. The rearrangement uses TRBV20-1 and TRBJ1-6, with D possibly being TRBD1 (6 bases). The germline V gene has CDR1 DFQATT and CDR2 SNEGSKA (reference sequence). The CDR3 runs 18 residues. V was cut by 3 bases and J by 7 bases, with 25 bases left in between.

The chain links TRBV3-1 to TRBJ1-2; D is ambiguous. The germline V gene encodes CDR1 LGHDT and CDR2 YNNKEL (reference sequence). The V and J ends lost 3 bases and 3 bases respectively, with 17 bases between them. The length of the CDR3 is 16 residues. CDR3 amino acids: CASSQKLGRLHYGYTF. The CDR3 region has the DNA TGTGCCAGCAGCCAGAAACTGGGCCGCTTACACTATGGCTACACCTTC.

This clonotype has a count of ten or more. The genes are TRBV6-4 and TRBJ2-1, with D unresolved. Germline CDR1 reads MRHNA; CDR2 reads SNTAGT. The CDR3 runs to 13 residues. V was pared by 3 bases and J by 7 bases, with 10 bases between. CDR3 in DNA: TGTGCCAGCAGTGAGGGTGACCCAAATGAGCAGTTCTTC. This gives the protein CASSEGDPNEQFF.

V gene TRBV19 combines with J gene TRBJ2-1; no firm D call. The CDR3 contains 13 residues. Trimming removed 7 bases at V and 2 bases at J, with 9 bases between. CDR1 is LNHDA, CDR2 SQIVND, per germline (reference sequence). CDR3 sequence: CASTIDPYNEQFF. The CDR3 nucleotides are TGTGCCAGTACCATCGACCCCTACAATGAGCAGTTCTTC.

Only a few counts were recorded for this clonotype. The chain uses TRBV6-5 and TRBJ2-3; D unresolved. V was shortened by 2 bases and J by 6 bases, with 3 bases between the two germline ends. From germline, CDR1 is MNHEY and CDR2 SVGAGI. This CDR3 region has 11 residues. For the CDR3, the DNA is TGTGCCAGCAGTTACCTTGATACGCAGTATTTT. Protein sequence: CASSYLDTQYF.

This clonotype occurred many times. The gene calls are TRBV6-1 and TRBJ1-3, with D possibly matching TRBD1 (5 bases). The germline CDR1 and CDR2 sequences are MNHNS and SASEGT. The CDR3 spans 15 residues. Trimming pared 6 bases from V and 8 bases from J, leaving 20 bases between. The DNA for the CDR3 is TGTGCCAGCAGCGACGTTCACGGGACGTCCGACACCATATATTTT. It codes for CASSDVHGTSDTIYF.

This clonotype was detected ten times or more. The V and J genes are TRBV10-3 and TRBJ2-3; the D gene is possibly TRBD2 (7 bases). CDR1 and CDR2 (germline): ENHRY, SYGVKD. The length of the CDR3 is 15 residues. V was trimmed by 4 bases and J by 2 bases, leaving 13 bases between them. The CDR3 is CAISVGGRDTDTQYF. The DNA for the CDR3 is TGTGCCATCAGTGTGGGGGGGCGCGACACAGATACGCAGTATTTT.

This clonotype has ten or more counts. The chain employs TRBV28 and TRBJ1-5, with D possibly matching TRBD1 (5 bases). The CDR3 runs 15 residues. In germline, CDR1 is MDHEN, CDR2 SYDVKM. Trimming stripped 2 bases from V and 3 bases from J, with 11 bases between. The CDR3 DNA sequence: TGTGCCAGCAGTTTACGACCAGGGCCCAATCAGCCCCAGCATTTT. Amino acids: CASSLRPGPNQPQHF. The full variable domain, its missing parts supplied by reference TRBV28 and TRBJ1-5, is DVKVTQSSRYLVKRTGEKVFLECVQDMDHENMFWYRQDPGLGLRLIYFSYDVKMKEKGDIPEGYSVSREKKERFSLILESASTNQTSMYLCASSLRPGPNQPQHFGDGTRLSIL.

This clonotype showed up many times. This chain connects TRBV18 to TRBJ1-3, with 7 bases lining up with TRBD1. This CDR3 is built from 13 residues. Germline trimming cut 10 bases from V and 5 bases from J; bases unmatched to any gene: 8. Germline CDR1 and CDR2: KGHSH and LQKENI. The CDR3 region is CATRQGERNTIYF. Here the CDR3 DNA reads TGTGCCACCCGACAGGGCGAAAGAAACACCATATATTTT.

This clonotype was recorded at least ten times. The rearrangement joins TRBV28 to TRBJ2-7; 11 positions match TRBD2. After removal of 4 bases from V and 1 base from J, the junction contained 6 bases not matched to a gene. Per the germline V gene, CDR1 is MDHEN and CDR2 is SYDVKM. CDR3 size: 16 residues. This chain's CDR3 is CASSSPGLADSYEQYF. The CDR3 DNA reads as TGTGCCAGCAGTTCCCCGGGACTAGCGGATTCCTACGAGCAGTACTTC.

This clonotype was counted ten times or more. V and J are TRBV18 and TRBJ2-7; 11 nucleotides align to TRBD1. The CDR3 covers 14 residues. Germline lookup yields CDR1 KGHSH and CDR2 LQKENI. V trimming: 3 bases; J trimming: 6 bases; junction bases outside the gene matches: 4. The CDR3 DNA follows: TGTGCCAGCTCACCTGAGGACAGGGGGCTCGAGCAGTACTTC. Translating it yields CASSPEDRGLEQYF.

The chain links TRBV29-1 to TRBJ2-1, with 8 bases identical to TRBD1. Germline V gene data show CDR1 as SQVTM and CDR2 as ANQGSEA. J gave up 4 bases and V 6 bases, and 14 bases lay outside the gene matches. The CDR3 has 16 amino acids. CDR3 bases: TGCAGCGTGCAAAAAGTGGGGGGACAGGATTACAATGAGCAGTTCTTC. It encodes CSVQKVGGQDYNEQFF.

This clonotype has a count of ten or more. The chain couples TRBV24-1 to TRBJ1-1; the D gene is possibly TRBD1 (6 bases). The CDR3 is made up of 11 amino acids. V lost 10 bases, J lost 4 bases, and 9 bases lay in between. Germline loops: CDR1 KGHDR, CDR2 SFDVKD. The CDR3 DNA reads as TGTGCCACACTGACAGGCACTGAAGCTTTCTTT. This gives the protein CATLTGTEAFF.

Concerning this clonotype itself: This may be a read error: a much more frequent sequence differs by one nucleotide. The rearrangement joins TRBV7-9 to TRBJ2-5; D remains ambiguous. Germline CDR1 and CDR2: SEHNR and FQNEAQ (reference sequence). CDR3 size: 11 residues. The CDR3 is CASKLEENQYF. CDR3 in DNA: TGTGCCAGCAAGCTAGAAGAGAACCAGTACTTC.

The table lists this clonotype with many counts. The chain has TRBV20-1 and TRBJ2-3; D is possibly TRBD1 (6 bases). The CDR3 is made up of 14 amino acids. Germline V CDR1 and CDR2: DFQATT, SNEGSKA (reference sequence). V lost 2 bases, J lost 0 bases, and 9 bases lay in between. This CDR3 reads CSARPDSSTDTQYF. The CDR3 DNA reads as TGCAGTGCTAGACCGGACAGTAGCACAGATACGCAGTATTTT.

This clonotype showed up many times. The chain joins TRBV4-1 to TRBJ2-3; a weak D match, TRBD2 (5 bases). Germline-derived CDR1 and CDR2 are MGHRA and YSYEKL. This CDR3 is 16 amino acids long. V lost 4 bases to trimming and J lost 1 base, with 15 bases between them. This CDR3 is CASSLLLGAGTDTQYF. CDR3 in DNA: TGCGCCAGCAGCCTCCTACTCGGAGCGGGCACAGATACGCAGTATTTT.

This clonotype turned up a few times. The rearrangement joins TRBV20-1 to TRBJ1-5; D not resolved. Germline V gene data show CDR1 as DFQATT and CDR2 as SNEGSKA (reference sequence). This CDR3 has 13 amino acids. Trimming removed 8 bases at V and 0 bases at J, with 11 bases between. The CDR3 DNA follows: TGCAGTACCGGTACGCTTAGCAATCAGCCCCAGCATTTT. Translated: CSTGTLSNQPQHF.

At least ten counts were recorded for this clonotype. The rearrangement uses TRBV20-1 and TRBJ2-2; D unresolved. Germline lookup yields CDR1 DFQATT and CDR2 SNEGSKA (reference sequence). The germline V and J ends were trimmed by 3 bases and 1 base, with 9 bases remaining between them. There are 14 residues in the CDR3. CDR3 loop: CSASGERNTGELFF. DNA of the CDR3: TGCAGTGCTAGTGGCGAGAGGAACACCGGGGAGCTGTTTTTT.

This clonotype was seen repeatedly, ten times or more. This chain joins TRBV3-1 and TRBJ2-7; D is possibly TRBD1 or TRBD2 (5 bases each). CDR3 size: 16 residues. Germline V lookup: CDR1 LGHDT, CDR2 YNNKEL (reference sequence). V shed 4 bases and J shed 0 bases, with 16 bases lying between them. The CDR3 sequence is CASSLRDGQPSYEQYF. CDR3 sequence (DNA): TGTGCCAGCAGCCTCCGGGACGGGCAACCCTCCTACGAGCAGTACTTC.

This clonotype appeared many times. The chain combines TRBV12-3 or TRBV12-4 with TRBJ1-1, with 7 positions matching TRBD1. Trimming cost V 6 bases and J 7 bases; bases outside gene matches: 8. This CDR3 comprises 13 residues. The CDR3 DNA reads TGTGCCAGCAGCTCCGGACAGGACCTTGAAGCTTTCTTT. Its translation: CASSSGQDLEAFF.

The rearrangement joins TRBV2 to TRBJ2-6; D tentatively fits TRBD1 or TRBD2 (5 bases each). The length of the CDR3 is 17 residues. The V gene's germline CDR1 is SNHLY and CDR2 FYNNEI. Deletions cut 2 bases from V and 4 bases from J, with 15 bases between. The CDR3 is CASSEWDALPGANVLTF. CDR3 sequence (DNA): TGTGCCAGCAGTGAATGGGACGCCCTCCCGGGGGCCAACGTCCTGACTTTC.